The next 20 T cell receptor beta chains were all read from a single sample in a study of blood T cell repertoires in COVID-19. Only in-frame clones appear in the TCRdb table, and some are missing; sequencing was by immunoSEQ multiplex PCR. This table holds around 99,000 clones, around 83% found once. The sample taken for sequencing was peripheral blood. The receptors were sampled from a woman older than 75 with active or convalescent COVID-19.

This clone was recorded many times. The chain carries TRBV2 and TRBJ2-7; 8 positions match TRBD1. With V trimmed by 5 bases and J by 7 bases, 10 bases remained unmatched. Germline V CDR1 and CDR2: SNHLY, FYNNEI. The CDR3 has 14 amino acids. The CDR3 sequence: CASSKTQGAWEQYF. CDR3 nucleotide sequence: TGTGCCAGCAGTAAAACTCAGGGGGCCTGGGAGCAGTACTTC.

V and J are TRBV5-1 and TRBJ2-3; 8 nucleotides line up with TRBD1. The CDR3 sequence is 15 residues long. With 7 bases clipped from V and 6 bases from J, the junction kept 13 bases outside the gene matches. CDR1 and CDR2 (germline): SGHRS, YFSETQ. The CDR3 coding sequence is TGCGCCAGCGGCAGAAAGACAGGGGCAGACGATACGCAGTATTTT. Translated: CASGRKTGADDTQYF.

Of note for this clone: The same CDR3 can be traced to other DNA sequences in this sample. The chain recombines TRBV11-2 with TRBJ2-1, with D perhaps TRBD2 (5 bases). The CDR3 extends over 15 amino acids. With 1 base removed from V and 0 bases from J, the gap between germline ends came to 7 bases. From germline, CDR1 is SGHAT and CDR2 FQNNGV. DNA of the CDR3: TGTGCCAGCAGCTTAGCGGGGAGCTCCTACAATGAGCAGTTCTTC. Protein: CASSLAGSSYNEQFF.

This clone was seen a handful of times. V usage is TRBV5-1 and J usage is TRBJ1-4, with no clear D. This CDR3 is 14 amino acids long. Germline CDR1 reads SGHRS; CDR2 reads YFSETQ. V was trimmed by 5 bases and J by 0 bases, leaving 8 bases between them. The chain's CDR3 is CASSSGSTNEKLFF. Written as DNA, the CDR3 is TGCGCCAGCAGTTCAGGTTCAACTAATGAAAAACTGTTTTTT.

This chain links TRBV3-1 (or the pseudogene TRBV3-2) with TRBJ2-7; 9 bases fit TRBD2. This CDR3 comprises 14 residues. CDR1 and CDR2 (germline): LGHDT, YNNKEL (reference sequence). Trimming cost V 7 bases and J 0 bases; bases outside gene matches: 4. For the CDR3, the DNA is TGTGCCAGCAACCCTAGCGGGACCTCCTACGAGCAGTACTTC. Translated, it gives CASNPSGTSYEQYF.

The chain carries TRBV6-5 and TRBJ2-7, with D possibly TRBD1 on 5 matching bases. V was cut by 6 bases and J by 5 bases, with 14 bases left in between. Germline V gene data show CDR1 as MNHEY and CDR2 as SVGAGI. This CDR3 has 13 residues. DNA of the CDR3: TGTGCCAGCAGAGATACCAGGGTTCACGAGCAGTACTTC. Translating it yields CASRDTRVHEQYF.

This chain joins TRBV24-1 and TRBJ1-3; 12 bases fit TRBD1. Losses at the gene ends were 7 bases for V and 0 bases for J; bases not matched to a gene: 12. Germline-derived CDR1 and CDR2 are KGHDR and SFDVKD. This CDR3 comprises 19 residues. The CDR3: CATSRNRDRGPLSGNTIYF. In DNA, the CDR3 is TGTGCCACCAGCCGAAACCGGGACAGGGGGCCTCTCTCTGGAAACACCATATATTTT.

V gene TRBV25-1 combines with J gene TRBJ1-2; D is ambiguous. The CDR3 runs 13 residues. Trimming stripped 2 bases from V and 8 bases from J, with 12 bases between. From germline, CDR1 is MGHDK and CDR2 SYGVNS. This CDR3 is CASSELGGGGYTF. CDR3 bases: TGTGCCAGCAGTGAACTAGGTGGAGGGGGCTACACCTTC.

The genes are TRBV21-1 and TRBJ2-4; the D call of TRBD2 is as the table states it, not checked on the DNA. TRBV21-1 is classified as a pseudogene. The CDR3 runs 16 residues. This CDR3 is CASSKVAAWRKNIQYF. CDR3 nucleotides: TGTGCCAGCAGCAAAGTGGCGGCCTGGAGAAAAAACATTCAGTACTTC.

The chain joins TRBV3-1 (or the pseudogene TRBV3-2) to TRBJ1-1; unclear D gene. Germline V gene lookup returns CDR1 LGHDT and CDR2 YNNKEL (reference sequence). CDR3 length: 12 amino acids. V gave up 4 bases and J gave up 7 bases, with 10 bases separating them. CDR3 sequence: CASSRGGVEAFF. DNA for the CDR3: TGTGCCAGCAGCCGCGGCGGGGTTGAAGCTTTCTTT.

This chain links TRBV7-9 with TRBJ2-7; D may be TRBD1 (6 bases). This CDR3 is built from 15 residues. V lost 5 bases, J lost 0 bases, and 14 bases lay in between. Germline V lookup: CDR1 SEHNR, CDR2 FQNEAQ (reference sequence). CDR3 in DNA: TGTGCCAGCAGCGCAAACACAGGGAGCTCCTACGAGCAGTACTTC. It yields the protein CASSANTGSSYEQYF.

The chain carries TRBV28 and TRBJ1-4; D possibly corresponds to TRBD1 (6 bases). This CDR3 has 15 residues. With 5 bases removed from V and 8 bases from J, the gap between germline ends came to 18 bases. The V gene's germline CDR1 is MDHEN and CDR2 SYDVKM. The CDR3 loop reads CASSPQGGGQEKLFF. CDR3 bases: TGTGCCAGCAGTCCTCAGGGAGGGGGTCAGGAAAAACTGTTTTTT.

V usage is TRBV18 and J usage is TRBJ2-2, with 8 nucleotides matching TRBD2. The trim removed 6 bases at V and 6 bases at J, leaving 6 bases unmatched. The CDR3 length is 14 residues. Germline CDR1 is KGHSH and CDR2 is LQKENI. For the CDR3, the DNA is TGTGCCAGCTCGGAGCGGGAGATGGCCGGGGAGCTGTTTTTT. Residues: CASSEREMAGELFF.

This clone appeared a single time. The chain employs TRBV6-5 and TRBJ2-7, with 11 positions matching TRBD2. CDR1 and CDR2 from the germline V gene are MNHEY and SVGAGI. The CDR3 loop spans 15 amino acids. V trimming: 4 bases; J trimming: 3 bases; junction bases outside the gene matches: 5. CDR3 nucleotide sequence: TGTGCCAGCAGTTCCCCCGGGACTAGCGGCTACGAGCAGTACTTC. The encoded protein is CASSSPGTSGYEQYF.

This clone was recorded only once. V gene TRBV5-1 combines with J gene TRBJ2-5; 10 positions match TRBD1. Unmatched junction bases numbered 3, after V lost 2 bases and J lost 5 bases. The germline gives CDR1 SGHRS, CDR2 YFSETQ. This CDR3 is built from 14 residues. The CDR3 DNA follows: TGCGCCAGCAGCTTCGACAGGGGGCGTGAGACCCAGTACTTC. Its protein is CASSFDRGRETQYF.

This sequence joins TRBV2 and TRBJ2-3; no firm D call. Germline values: CDR1 SNHLY, CDR2 FYNNEI. This CDR3 contains 15 residues. V lost 1 base to trimming and J lost 1 base, with 9 bases between them. The CDR3 sequence is CASSEGVLGTDTQYF. In DNA form, the CDR3 reads TGTGCCAGCAGTGAAGGTGTTCTTGGCACAGATACGCAGTATTTT.

This clone was counted between two and nine times. One end of the junction fails to match germline, which may point to a read error. The chain is built from TRBV7-7 and TRBJ1-5; D is uncertain. The CDR3 totals 15 residues. Per germline, CDR1 SSHAT and CDR2 FNYEAQ (reference sequence). The CDR3 protein is CASSSPYQVNQPQHF. CDR3 bases: TGTGCTAGCAGCTCACCCTACCAGGTCAATCAGCCCCAGCATTTT. Complete variable domain (other parts from reference TRBV7-7 and TRBJ1-5): GAGVSQSPRYKVTKRGQDVTLRCDPISSHATLYWYQQALGQGPEFLTYFNYEAQPDKSGLPSDRFSAERPEGSISTLTIQRTEQRDSAMYRCASSSPYQVNQPQHFGDGTRLSIL.

The chain carries TRBV5-1 and TRBJ2-5, with 10 bases that match TRBD2. This CDR3 region has 15 residues. Trimming at V came to 4 bases and at J to 2 bases, leaving 5 bases not matched to a gene. Germline CDR1 SGHRS, CDR2 YFSETQ. The CDR3 region is CASSALAGVQETQYF. CDR3 nucleotides: TGCGCCAGCAGCGCCCTAGCGGGAGTTCAAGAGACCCAGTACTTC.

This chain connects TRBV10-3 to TRBJ2-3; 8 positions match TRBD1. Per germline, CDR1 ENHRY and CDR2 SYGVKD. The CDR3 is made up of 14 amino acids. V was clipped by 10 bases and J by 2 bases; unmatched bases: 8. Written as DNA, the CDR3 is TGTGCCAACGGCGGACAGGGATCCACAGATACGCAGTATTTT. This sequence encodes CANGGQGSTDTQYF.

The V gene is TRBV27, the J gene TRBJ2-7; D unclear. The CDR3 contains 12 residues. Per the germline V gene, CDR1 is MNHEY and CDR2 is SMNVEV (reference sequence). Trimming left V 5 bases short and J 2 bases short, with 7 bases between. In DNA form, the CDR3 reads TGTGCCAGCAGTCGCGGAGCCTACGAGCAGTACTTC. Translation gives CASSRGAYEQYF.